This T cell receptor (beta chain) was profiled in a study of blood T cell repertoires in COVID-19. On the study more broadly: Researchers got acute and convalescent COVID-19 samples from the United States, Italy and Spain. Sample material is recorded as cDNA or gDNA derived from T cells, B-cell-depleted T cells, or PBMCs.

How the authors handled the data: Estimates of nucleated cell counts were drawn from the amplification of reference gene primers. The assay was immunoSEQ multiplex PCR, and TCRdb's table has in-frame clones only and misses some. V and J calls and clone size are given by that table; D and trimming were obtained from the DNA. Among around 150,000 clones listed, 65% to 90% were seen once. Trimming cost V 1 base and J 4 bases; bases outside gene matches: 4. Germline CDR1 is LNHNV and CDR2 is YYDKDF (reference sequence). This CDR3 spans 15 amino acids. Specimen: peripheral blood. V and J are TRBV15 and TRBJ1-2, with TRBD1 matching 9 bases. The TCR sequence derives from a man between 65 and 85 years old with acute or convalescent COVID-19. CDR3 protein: CATSRGQGVVYGYTF. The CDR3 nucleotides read TGTGCCACCAGCAGAGGACAGGGGGTCGTCTATGGCTACACCTTC.